A selection of T cell receptor beta chains follows, all from one sample in a study of lymphopenia after photon versus proton radiotherapy. Sequenced by immunoSEQ multiplex PCR; TCRdb stores in-frame clones only, minus some. Counted here are 150,000 to 200,000 clones, about 85% occurring once; the ten biggest clones make up around 4.7%. This sample comprised peripheral blood, obtained from a patient treated with photon-based radiotherapy. Every receptor here comes from a man aged 50-60 years with gastric cancer. CDR3s include the opening cysteine and the closing phenylalanine or tryptophan. A D gene is named only where the DNA matches it firmly. Clone size is not always given. Where it is, it says once, few, many or a class for expanded clones.

j_call | clone_size | d_call | v_call | cdr3_nt | cdr3_aa
TRBJ2-6 | . | . | TRBV5-4 | TGTGCCAGCAGCCCCTACCCGTCTGGGGCCAACGTCCTGACTTTC | CASSPYPSGANVLTF
TRBJ1-5 | . | TRBD1 | TRBV10-3 | TGTGCCATCAGTGAGTCAGAGACAGGGGTACAGCCCCAGCATTTT | CAISESETGVQPQHF
TRBJ2-6 | . | . | TRBV10-3 | TGTGCCATCAATGGGGCGCCTGGGGCCAACGTCCTGACTTTC | CAINGAPGANVLTF
TRBJ2-1 | . | TRBD2 | TRBV6-5 | TGTGCCAGCAGTTACGGACGACTAGCGGGAGAAGAGCAGTTCTTC | CASSYGRLAGEEQFF
TRBJ2-6 | . | . | TRBV6-5 | TGTGCCAGCAAATGGTCTGGGGCCAACGTCCTGACTTTC | CASKWSGANVLTF
TRBJ2-7 | . | TRBD1 | TRBV7-2 | TGTGCCAGCAGCTTACAGGGGGCCGGGTACGAGCAGTACTTC | CASSLQGAGYEQYF
TRBJ2-7 | . | TRBD1 | TRBV7-2 | TGTGCCAGCAGCTTAGCGCTGGGACAGGGTTACGAGCAGTACTTC | CASSLALGQGYEQYF
TRBJ2-7 | . | TRBD2 | TRBV29-1 | TGCAGCGCCAGACAGGGAGGGGCGGGAGGGCCCAACGAGCAGTACTTC | CSARQGGAGGPNEQYF
TRBJ1-3 | . | . | TRBV14 | TGTGCCAGCAGCCAAGATCTGGGGGGTCTTGGAAACACCATATATTTT | CASSQDLGGLGNTIYF
TRBJ2-7 | . | . | TRBV7-2 | TGTGCCAGCAGCTTAGCGCTCGGGCGGAGGGGCTACGAGCAGTACTTC | CASSLALGRRGYEQYF
TRBJ2-5 | . | TRBD1 | TRBV7-9 | TGTGCCAGCAGCTTGGGACAGCAAGAGACCCAGTACTTC | CASSLGQQETQYF
TRBJ2-1 | . | . | TRBV29-1 | TGCAGCGTCTGGGGAGGTAGCTCCTACAATGAGCAGTTCTTC | CSVWGGSSYNEQFF
TRBJ1-5 | . | . | TRBV6-1 | TGTGCCAGCAGGCTCGCAAATCAGCCCCAGCATTTT | CASRLANQPQHF
TRBJ2-5 | . | . | TRBV5-1 | TGCGCCAGCAGCTTGGGAGGGGTCCAAGAGACCCAGTACTTC | CASSLGGVQETQYF
TRBJ2-7 | . | . | TRBV12-5 | TGTGCTAGTGGTTTGCGACGGATCCTGATGGGCGAGCAGTACTTC | CASGLRRILMGEQYF
TRBJ1-5 | once | TRBD1 | TRBV9 | TGTGCCAGCAGCGCGGGACAGGGGGAACAGCCCCAGCATTTT | CASSAGQGEQPQHF
TRBJ1-1 | . | TRBD1 | TRBV28 | TGTGCCAGCAGTCCCCGGACAGGGTTCGGTGAAGCTTTCTTT | CASSPRTGFGEAFF
TRBJ2-5 | . | TRBD2 | TRBV14 | TGTGCCAGCAGCCCCGGACTAGCGGGAGGTCAAGAGACCCAGTACTTC | CASSPGLAGGQETQYF
TRBJ1-5 | . | . | TRBV28 | TGTGCCAGCAGTTTCCAGGGGATAAGCAATCAGCCCCAGCATTTT | CASSFQGISNQPQHF
TRBJ2-2 | . | TRBD2 | TRBV5-5 | TGTGCCAGCAGCGGCCCATATACTAGCGGGAGTGGCACCGGGGAGCTGTTTTTT | CASSGPYTSGSGTGELFF
TRBJ1-1 | . | TRBD1 | TRBV27 | TGTGCCAGCACCCGGAGGACAGGGTCGGGGTACACTGAAGCTTTCTTT | CASTRRTGSGYTEAFF
TRBJ1-2 | . | . | TRBV5-5 | TGTGCCAGCAGCTTGGGCCGGACATATGGCTACACCTTC | CASSLGRTYGYTF
TRBJ2-2 | . | . | TRBV10-3 | TGTGCCATCAGTGGTCAGGCGGACACCGGGGAGCTGTTTTTT | CAISGQADTGELFF
TRBJ1-5 | few | . | TRBV6-1 | TGTGCCAGCAGTGAAACTCCCCTTTCCAATCAGCCCCAGCATTTT | CASSETPLSNQPQHF
TRBJ2-1 | . | . | TRBV6-5 | TGTGCCAGCAGTCGCCTCACGAGGGGCAATGAGCAGTTCTTC | CASSRLTRGNEQFF
TRBJ2-5 | . | . | TRBV25-1 | TGTGCCAGCAGTCTCGGGACAACGTACCAAGAGACCCAGTACTTC | CASSLGTTYQETQYF
TRBJ1-6 | once | . | TRBV5-4 | TGTGCCAGCAGCTTGGCCGGGACCGGGGATTCACCCCTCCACTTT | CASSLAGTGDSPLHF
TRBJ2-5 | . | . | TRBV5-1 | TGCGCCAGCAGCTTGAATCGCGGAGAGACCCAGTACTTC | CASSLNRGETQYF
TRBJ1-4 | once | . | TRBV6-6 | TGTGCCAGCAGATTCTCCGGGGAGGGAAGTGAAAAACTGTTTTTT | CASRFSGEGSEKLFF
TRBJ2-2 | . | TRBD1 | TRBV5-4 | TGTGCCAGCAGCCAGGGACAGGGGTTGAACACCGGGGAGCTGTTTTTT | CASSQGQGLNTGELFF
TRBJ2-3 | . | . | TRBV6-5 | TGTGCCAGCAGTTACGAAGGAGATCAAGATACGCAGTATTTT | CASSYEGDQDTQYF
TRBJ2-1 | . | TRBD2 | TRBV9 | TGTGCCAGCAGCCCCCGCCGGGTATTTAGCGGGCCTGAGCAGTTCTTC | CASSPRRVFSGPEQFF
TRBJ2-2 | . | TRBD2 | TRBV15 | TGTGCCACCAGCCGCGGACTAGAGGGAACCGGGGAGCTGTTTTTT | CATSRGLEGTGELFF
TRBJ1-2 | . | . | TRBV29-1 | TGCAGCGTTGAAGATAGGGCCCGGGGAAACTATGGCTACACCTTC | CSVEDRARGNYGYTF
TRBJ1-2 | . | . | TRBV19 | TGTGCCAGTAGTATAGGTAGGGAGAGAGCTAACTATGGCTACACCTTC | CASSIGRERANYGYTF